This entry lists 13 T cell receptor beta chains sequenced from one sample in a study of blood T cell repertoires in COVID-19. Repertoires were generated with immunoSEQ multiplex PCR, while TCRdb's copy carries only in-frame clones and drops some. The sample consists of 35,000 to 45,000 clones, over 60% of them appearing once. Sequencing used peripheral blood. The source of these receptors is a man aged 55 to 70 with active COVID-19.

V gene TRBV11-2 combines with J gene TRBJ2-4, with 8 nucleotides matching TRBD1. This CDR3 spans 14 amino acids. The V gene's germline CDR1 is SGHAT and CDR2 FQNNGV. The V gene end was trimmed by 5 bases and the J gene end by 6 bases; junction bases not matched to a gene: 6. CDR3 coding DNA: TGTGCCAGCAGCCCCGCACAGGGGGGAAACATTCAGTACTTC. Protein: CASSPAQGGNIQYF.

The CDR3 loop is CASSDGQGYTEAFF. The CDR3 nucleotides read TGCGCCAGCAGCGATGGACAGGGATACACTGAAGCTTTCTTT. This chain uses TRBV5-1 with TRBJ1-1; 8 bases fit TRBD1. With 4 bases clipped from V and 3 bases from J, the junction kept 5 bases outside the gene matches. The germline gives CDR1 SGHRS, CDR2 YFSETQ. This CDR3 contains 14 residues.

In nucleotides, the CDR3 is TGTGCCAGCAGTTGGACTAGCGGAACCTACGAGCAGTACTTC. Protein product: CASSWTSGTYEQYF. The V gene is TRBV7-2, the J gene TRBJ2-7; 10 bases map to TRBD2. Germline V gene sequence: CDR1 SGHTA, CDR2 FQGNSA. The CDR3 length is 14 residues. Losses at the gene ends were 6 bases for V and 2 bases for J; bases not matched to a gene: 4.

The V call is TRBV5-8, the J call TRBJ2-2; 10 bases are shared with TRBD2. Losses at the gene ends were 2 bases for V and 4 bases for J; bases not matched to a gene: 5. The CDR3 has 16 amino acids. Germline CDR1 reads SGHTS; CDR2 reads YDEGEE. In DNA, the CDR3 is TGTGCCAGCAGCTTAAATCTAGCGGGAGTCACCGGGGAGCTGTTTTTT. Its translation: CASSLNLAGVTGELFF.

A remark on this clone: Other DNA sequences from this sample encode an identical CDR3 as well. The chain is built from TRBV6-6 and TRBJ2-1, with D unresolved. CDR1 is MNHNY and CDR2 is SVGAGI in the germline V gene (reference sequence). This CDR3 has 14 amino acids. The ends were cut back, 0 bases at V and 3 bases at J, with 6 bases in the middle. CDR3 sequence (DNA): TGTGCCAGCAGTTACTCGCGTGTCTACAATGAGCAGTTCTTC. It specifies CASSYSRVYNEQFF.

The rearrangement joins TRBV7-9 to TRBJ2-4; 9 bases line up with TRBD1. Germline V CDR1 and CDR2: SEHNR, FQNEAQ (reference sequence). V was pared by 1 base and J by 9 bases, with 10 bases of the junction left unmatched. The CDR3 is 16 residues long. The CDR3 DNA is TGTGCCAGCAGCTTAGGGACAGGGGCGCCGCGGGGCATTCAGTACTTC. It codes for CASSLGTGAPRGIQYF.

The rearrangement links TRBV12-3 or TRBV12-4 to TRBJ2-3; the match to TRBD2 covers 9 bases. Trimming removed 11 bases from V and 5 bases from J; junction bases left unmatched: 5. The CDR3 totals 12 residues. CDR3 protein: CACSRGGDTQYF. In DNA form, the CDR3 reads TGTGCCTGTTCGCGGGGGGGAGATACGCAGTATTTT.

This clone has just one count. The chain employs TRBV27 and TRBJ1-2; 9 bases agree with TRBD1. From germline, CDR1 is MNHEY and CDR2 SMNVEV (reference sequence). This CDR3 region has 14 residues. V lost 6 bases to trimming and J lost 8 bases; unmatched junction nucleotides: 10. The CDR3, as DNA: TGTGCCAGCAGGGGAGGACAGGGGCCCTGGGGCTACACCTTC. Residues: CASRGGQGPWGYTF.

This chain uses TRBV6-2 or TRBV6-3 with TRBJ2-2; D possibly corresponds to TRBD2 (6 bases). V lost 4 bases, J lost 3 bases, and 9 bases lay in between. The CDR3 runs 14 residues. Per germline, CDR1 MNHEY and CDR2 SVGEGT. The CDR3 DNA follows: TGTGCCAGCAGTTCCGGGACTTACACCGGGGAGCTGTTTTTT. Amino acids: CASSSGTYTGELFF.

This clone was recorded once. The rearrangement joins TRBV14 to TRBJ2-2; D call uncertain. The CDR3 has 15 amino acids. The V gene lost 0 bases and the J gene lost 3 bases, with 8 bases spanning the gap. Germline assignment: CDR1 SGHDN and CDR2 FVKESK. DNA for the CDR3: TGTGCCAGCAGCCAAGACTTGAGATACACCGGGGAGCTGTTTTTT. It specifies CASSQDLRYTGELFF.

The gene calls are TRBV5-1 and TRBJ2-7, with 10 bases aligning to TRBD1. The CDR3 is 14 residues long. V shed 3 bases, J shed 5 bases, and the junction held 5 bases outside the gene matches. Germline values: CDR1 SGHRS, CDR2 YFSETQ. CDR3 region: CASSSRDRGHEQYF. As DNA, the CDR3 is TGCGCCAGCAGCTCCCGGGACAGGGGCCACGAGCAGTACTTC.

The table lists this clone with a few counts. The V call is TRBV19, the J call TRBJ1-5; 7 bases match TRBD1. Germline V lookup: CDR1 LNHDA, CDR2 SQIVND (reference sequence). V lost 6 bases and J lost 2; bases outside the gene matches: 4. This CDR3 has 14 residues. CDR3 nucleotides: TGTGCCAGTAGAGCAGGGGGAGGCAATCAGCCCCAGCATTTT. Amino acids: CASRAGGGNQPQHF.

The chain couples TRBV18 to TRBJ1-1; TRBD1 might be the D (6 bases). Germline-derived CDR1 and CDR2 are KGHSH and LQKENI. Trimming removed 3 bases from V and 5 bases from J, with 19 bases in between. The CDR3 has 16 residues. The CDR3 here is CASSPPGTGQGTEAFF. The CDR3 DNA follows: TGTGCCAGCTCACCCCCCGGGACGGGTCAGGGGACTGAAGCTTTCTTT.